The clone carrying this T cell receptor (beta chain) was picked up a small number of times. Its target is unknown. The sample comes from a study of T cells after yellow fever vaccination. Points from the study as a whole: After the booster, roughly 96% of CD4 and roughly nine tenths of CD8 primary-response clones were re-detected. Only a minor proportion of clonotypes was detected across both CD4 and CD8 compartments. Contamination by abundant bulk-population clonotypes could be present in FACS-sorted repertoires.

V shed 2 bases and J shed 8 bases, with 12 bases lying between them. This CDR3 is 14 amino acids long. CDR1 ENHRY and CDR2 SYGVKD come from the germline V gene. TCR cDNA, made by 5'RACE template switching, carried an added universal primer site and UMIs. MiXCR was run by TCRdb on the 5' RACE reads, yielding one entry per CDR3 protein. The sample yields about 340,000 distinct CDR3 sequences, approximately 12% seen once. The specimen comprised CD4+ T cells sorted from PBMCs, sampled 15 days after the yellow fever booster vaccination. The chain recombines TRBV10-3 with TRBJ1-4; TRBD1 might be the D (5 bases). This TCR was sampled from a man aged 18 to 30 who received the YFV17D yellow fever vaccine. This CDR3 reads CAISEVGVGEKLFF. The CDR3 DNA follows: TGTGCCATCAGTGAGGTGGGGGTTGGGGAAAAACTGTTTTTT.